The clone carrying this T cell receptor (beta chain) came up a few times. Here immunoSEQ multiplex PCR was the method, and the copy in TCRdb shows in-frame clones only, minus some. The sample contains 20,000 to 25,000 clones, roughly 86% of which appear only once. V lost 7 bases, J lost 2 bases, and 10 bases stayed unmatched. In germline, CDR1 is MDHEN, CDR2 SYDVKM. This CDR3 is 15 amino acids long. This sample is part of a study of T cell changes during pregnancy in multiple sclerosis. This TCR came from a female donor in good health, enrolled as a control in a pregnancy study. This chain links TRBV28 with TRBJ2-7; 8 positions match TRBD1. The sample consisted of CD8+ T cells from peripheral blood mononuclear cells, taken in the first trimester of pregnancy. CDR3 residues: CASTEPGQVTYEQYF. DNA of the CDR3: TGTGCCAGCACCGAGCCGGGACAGGTCACCTACGAGCAGTACTTC.